A single sample is the source of the 28 T cell receptor beta chains below, sequenced in a study of a mutant IDH1 vaccine in newly diagnosed glioma. Time point indicated: week 11, during vaccination. The study gave 300 ug of mutant IDH1 20-mer peptide per vaccine dose, with topical imiquimod. These TCRs' antigens remain unknown. Data came from immunoSEQ multiplex PCR; TCRdb stores just in-frame clones and leaves some out. The top ten clones hold around 24% of a sample with about 32,000 clones, about 73% of them seen once. The sequenced sample was PBMCs, obtained from a glioma patient whose treatment included an IDH1 peptide vaccine. The receptors were gathered from a man younger than 40 with glioma.

The chain recombines TRBV2 with TRBJ1-3, with D possibly being TRBD1 (5 bases). V dropped 7 bases and J dropped 5 bases, with 12 bases sitting between them. The CDR3 totals 13 residues. Germline V gene data show CDR1 as SNHLY and CDR2 as FYNNEI. The CDR3 region has the DNA TGTGCCAGCAATTGGGACGTCCGAAACACCATATATTTT. Translating gives CASNWDVRNTIYF.

This chain connects TRBV6-1 to TRBJ2-5, with a weak D call TRBD1 (6 bases). V shed 0 bases and J shed 2 bases, with 10 bases lying between them. CDR1 is MNHNS, CDR2 SASEGT, per germline. The CDR3 length is 15 residues. CDR3 protein: CASSEADSRQETQYF. DNA for the CDR3: TGTGCCAGCAGTGAAGCGGACAGCAGGCAAGAGACCCAGTACTTC.

Notes on this clone: A read error may account for a junction end that differs from germline. The V gene is TRBV7-9, the J gene TRBJ1-1; TRBD1 might be the D (5 bases). The CDR3 consists of 11 residues. Germline lookup yields CDR1 SEHNR and CDR2 FQNEAQ (reference sequence). This chain's CDR3 is CASSNWTGGSF. CDR3 bases: TGTGCCAGCAGCAACTGGACCGGGGGGTCCTTT.

This chain uses TRBV4-1 with TRBJ2-7; 8 bases map to TRBD1. From germline, CDR1 is MGHRA and CDR2 YSYEKL. The ends lost 4 bases at V and 3 bases at J; junction bases unmatched: 8. The CDR3 runs to 15 residues. This CDR3 is CASSLAGTGHYEQYF. CDR3 DNA sequence: TGCGCCAGCAGCCTCGCCGGGACAGGACACTACGAGCAGTACTTC.

The rearrangement joins TRBV4-3 to TRBJ2-1; D call uncertain. The ends were cut back, 0 bases at V and 4 bases at J, with 7 bases in the middle. The CDR3 has 14 amino acids. Germline V gene data show CDR1 as LGHNA and CDR2 as YSLEER. CDR3 nucleotides: TGCGCCAGCAGCCAAGATCTCAAGTACAATGAGCAGTTCTTC. Translation: CASSQDLKYNEQFF.

This chain joins TRBV4-1 and TRBJ1-2, with no clear D. The ends were cut back, 1 base at V and 0 bases at J, with 18 bases in the middle. Germline values: CDR1 MGHRA, CDR2 YSYEKL. This CDR3 has 18 amino acids. CDR3 DNA sequence: TGCGCCAGCAGCCAAGGGCGAAACCCGGGAGAAGCTAACTATGGCTACACCTTC. This gives the protein CASSQGRNPGEANYGYTF.

CDR3 sequence: CASSARTGMRTEAFF. The CDR3 DNA reads as TGTGCCAGCAGTGCCCGGACAGGGATGAGGACTGAAGCTTTCTTT. The rearrangement uses TRBV25-1 and TRBJ1-1; TRBD1 agrees at 8 bases. V shed 4 bases, J shed 5 bases, and the junction held 9 bases outside the gene matches. The germline gives CDR1 MGHDK, CDR2 SYGVNS. The CDR3 covers 15 residues.

The chain carries TRBV2 and TRBJ1-5; TRBD1 aligns across 10 bases. This CDR3 spans 15 amino acids. Looked up from germline, CDR1 is SNHLY and CDR2 is FYNNEI. CDR3 nucleotides: TGTGGGAGCGGGGGGGACAGGGGAAGAAGTCAGCCCCAGCATTTT. This gives the protein CGSGGDRGRSQPQHF.

The chain employs TRBV9 and TRBJ1-3; 8 bases line up with TRBD1. Germline CDR1 reads SGDLS; CDR2 reads YYNGEE. This CDR3 comprises 14 residues. The ends lost 4 bases at V and 9 bases at J; junction bases unmatched: 9. CDR3 residues: CASSSDRARGTIYF. As DNA, the CDR3 is TGTGCCAGCAGCTCGGACAGGGCCCGGGGCACCATATATTTT.

Comment on this clone: One end of the junction fails to match germline, which may point to a read error. Additional DNA sequences in this sample encode the identical CDR3. This chain joins TRBV6-5 and TRBJ1-2, with D hard to call. The CDR3 is 16 amino acids. CDR1 is MNHEY and CDR2 is SVGAGI in the germline V gene. DNA for the CDR3: TGTGCCAGCAGTTACTCGGGCGGACCTTCCTACTATGGCTACACCTTT. It yields the protein CASSYSGGPSYYGYTF.

The V gene is TRBV2, the J gene TRBJ2-7; either TRBD1 or TRBD2 may supply D (5 bases each). Germline CDR1 SNHLY, CDR2 FYNNEI. Deletions cut 2 bases from V and 2 bases from J, with 13 bases between. The CDR3 consists of 15 residues. CDR3 coding DNA: TGTGCCAGCAGTGAACCCGGGACGGCTCCCTACGAGCAGTACTTC. It is translated as CASSEPGTAPYEQYF.

The CDR3 bases are TGTGCCAGCAGGGACAGAGAAGCCAAAAACATTCAGTACTTC. Translation gives CASRDREAKNIQYF. The chain is built from TRBV6-5 and TRBJ2-4; D possibly corresponds to TRBD1 (6 bases). Looked up from germline, CDR1 is MNHEY and CDR2 is SVGAGI. The CDR3 is 14 amino acids. V gave up 6 bases and J gave up 0 bases, with 9 bases separating them.

V usage is TRBV15 and J usage is TRBJ1-3; D perhaps matches TRBD1 (5 bases). V was clipped by 5 bases and J by 4 bases, with 12 bases between them. CDR1 and CDR2 (germline): LNHNV, YYDKDF (reference sequence). This CDR3 comprises 14 residues. The CDR3 loop is CATSAGMGGNTIYF. The CDR3 nucleotides are TGTGCCACCAGCGCAGGGATGGGCGGAAACACCATATATTTT.

The V and J genes are TRBV7-9 and TRBJ2-3, with a possible D match to TRBD2 (6 bases). Germline V lookup: CDR1 SEHNR, CDR2 FQNEAQ (reference sequence). Trimming stripped 4 bases from V and 0 bases from J, with 8 bases between. This CDR3 is 14 amino acids long. The CDR3 DNA reads as TGTGCCAGCAGCTGGGGGGATAGCACAGATACGCAGTATTTT. It codes for CASSWGDSTDTQYF.

V gene TRBV5-4 combines with J gene TRBJ2-2; the match to TRBD1 covers 7 bases. The junction had 7 bases not matched to a gene; V was cut back by 4 bases and J by 1 base. Looked up from germline, CDR1 is SGHNT and CDR2 is YYREEE (reference sequence). The length of the CDR3 is 16 residues. The CDR3 DNA is TGTGCCAGCAGCCCGGCCGGGACAGTGAACACCGGGGAGCTGTTTTTT. Its translation: CASSPAGTVNTGELFF.

The chain recombines TRBV2 with TRBJ1-3, with TRBD1 as a possible D gene (6 bases). V lost 6 bases and J lost 0, with 12 bases in between. The CDR3 consists of 15 residues. Germline V CDR1 and CDR2: SNHLY, FYNNEI. The CDR3 reads CASRDSKSSGNTIYF. The CDR3 DNA reads as TGTGCCAGCAGGGACAGTAAAAGCTCTGGAAACACCATATATTTT.

This clone has a single count. This chain's CDR3 is CASSRRGVTSGANVLTF. Written as DNA, the CDR3 is TGTGCCAGCAGCCGCCGTGGAGTGACCTCTGGGGCCAACGTCCTGACTTTC. This sequence joins TRBV5-8 and TRBJ2-6; D gene unclear. V was pared by 4 bases and J by 0 bases, with 14 bases between. CDR1 SGHTS and CDR2 YDEGEE come from the germline V gene. CDR3 size: 17 residues.

This chain links TRBV7-8 with TRBJ2-2; TRBD2 aligns across 10 bases. The germline CDR1 and CDR2 sequences are SGHVS and FQNEAQ. J gave up 3 bases and V 1 base, and 11 bases lay outside the gene matches. CDR3 length: 19 residues. CDR3 coding DNA: TGTGCCAGCAGCTTAGTGGGCCTAGCGGGAGTGATGGACACCGGGGAGCTGTTTTTT. Translated: CASSLVGLAGVMDTGELFF.

V and J are TRBV5-4 and TRBJ1-6, with D maybe TRBD1 (5 bases). Germline V CDR1 and CDR2: SGHNT, YYREEE (reference sequence). The V and J ends lost 0 bases and 8 bases respectively, with 12 bases between them. There are 15 residues in the CDR3. CDR3 in amino acids: CASSLGRGIDSPLHF. The DNA of the CDR3 is TGTGCCAGCAGCTTGGGAAGGGGTATAGATTCACCCCTCCACTTT.

The chain uses TRBV7-2 and TRBJ1-4; 8 positions agree with TRBD1. J gave up 7 bases and V 4 bases, and 5 bases lay outside the gene matches. The germline V gene has CDR1 SGHTA and CDR2 FQGNSA. This CDR3 region has 14 residues. The CDR3 reads CASSSQGAVEKLFF. In nucleotides, the CDR3 is TGTGCCAGCAGCTCGCAGGGGGCGGTTGAAAAACTGTTTTTT.

A few counts support this clone. The rearrangement uses TRBV29-1 and TRBJ1-1, with 8 bases matching TRBD1. CDR3 size: 13 residues. The ends lost 6 bases at V and 0 bases at J; junction bases unmatched: 3. Germline values: CDR1 SQVTM, CDR2 ANQGSEA. CDR3 DNA sequence: TGCAGCGTGGGGACAGGCTTGAACACTGAAGCTTTCTTT. This translates into CSVGTGLNTEAFF.

The chain uses TRBV19 and TRBJ1-1, with D tentatively TRBD1 (6 bases). The CDR3 runs to 13 residues. Germline loops: CDR1 LNHDA, CDR2 SQIVND (reference sequence). With 7 bases removed from V and 1 base from J, the gap between germline ends came to 10 bases. The CDR3 loop reads CASNPRGNTEAFF. CDR3 nucleotide sequence: TGTGCCAGTAACCCCAGGGGGAACACTGAAGCTTTCTTT.

The chain joins TRBV4-1 to TRBJ1-4, with unresolved D. The CDR3 loop spans 15 amino acids. CDR1 and CDR2 (germline): MGHRA, YSYEKL. The V end was cut by 4 bases, the J end by 8 bases, with 17 bases between. CDR3 coding DNA: TGCGCCAGCAGCCCAGGCCTGGCACCTGGCGAAAAACTGTTTTTT. Translation: CASSPGLAPGEKLFF.

The chain couples TRBV30 to TRBJ2-7; D remains unclear. CDR1 is GTSNPN, CDR2 SVGIG, per germline (reference sequence). V lost 7 bases and J lost 4, with 14 bases in between. CDR3 length: 12 residues. The DNA of the CDR3 is TGTGCCTCAGCGTCAAGCGAGTACGAGCAGTACTTC. Translated, it gives CASASSEYEQYF.

Concerning this clone: The CDR3 ends on some other residue instead of the conserved phenylalanine or tryptophan, so this is likely a read error. It is unclear where the CDR3 begins or ends on the DNA, so no DNA is shown, and the CDR3 is as TCRdb lists it. The V call is TRBV6-4, the J call TRBJ1-1; the D call in the table, TRBD1, was not verified against the DNA. The CDR3 spans 9 amino acids, including both terminal residues. The germline CDR1 and CDR2 sequences are MRHNA and SNTAGT. The CDR3 is CASSDDRRI.

The chain uses TRBV25-1 and TRBJ2-3; D may be TRBD1 (6 bases). CDR3 length equals 15 residues. From germline, CDR1 is MGHDK and CDR2 SYGVNS. Trimming cost V 1 base and J 5 bases, with 13 bases left between them. The CDR3 spells CASSELDPRGDTQYF. The CDR3, as DNA: TGTGCCAGCAGTGAATTAGACCCCAGGGGAGATACGCAGTATTTT. Drawing the rest from reference TRBV25-1 and TRBJ2-3, the complete variable domain is EADIYQTPRYLVIGTGKKITLECSQTMGHDKMYWYQQDPGMELHLIHYSYGVNSTEKGDLSSESTVSRIRTEHFPLTLESARPSHTSQYLCASSELDPRGDTQYFGPGTRLTVL.

The rearrangement joins TRBV6-5 to TRBJ2-7; no firm D call. This CDR3 contains 14 residues. The germline gives CDR1 MNHEY, CDR2 SVGAGI. The V gene lost 7 bases and the J gene lost 0 bases, with 13 bases spanning the gap. This CDR3 reads CASTPDRSSYEQYF. In DNA, the CDR3 is TGTGCCAGCACCCCGGACCGGAGCTCCTACGAGCAGTACTTC.

The chain couples TRBV5-1 to TRBJ1-2; D gene unclear. Trimming shortened V by 0 bases and J by 4 bases, and 10 bases separated the two germline ends. The CDR3 loop spans 14 amino acids. CDR1 SGHRS and CDR2 YFSETQ come from the germline V gene. DNA for the CDR3: TGCGCCAGCAGCTTGGACGGTGGGAGCTATGGCTACACCTTC. Translating it yields CASSLDGGSYGYTF.